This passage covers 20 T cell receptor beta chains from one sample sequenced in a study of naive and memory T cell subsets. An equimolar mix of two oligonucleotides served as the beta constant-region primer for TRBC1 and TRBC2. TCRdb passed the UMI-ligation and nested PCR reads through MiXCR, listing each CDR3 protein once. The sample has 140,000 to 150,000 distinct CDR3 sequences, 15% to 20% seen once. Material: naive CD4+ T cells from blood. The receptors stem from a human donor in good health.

The CDR3 reads CASSLGRTTTNTGELFF. CDR3 sequence (DNA): TGTGCCAGCAGTTTAGGGCGCACAACAACGAACACCGGGGAGCTGTTTTTT. This chain links TRBV12-3 or TRBV12-4 with TRBJ2-2; no reliable D call. Trimming left V 1 base short and J 0 bases short, with 12 bases between. This CDR3 is built from 17 residues.

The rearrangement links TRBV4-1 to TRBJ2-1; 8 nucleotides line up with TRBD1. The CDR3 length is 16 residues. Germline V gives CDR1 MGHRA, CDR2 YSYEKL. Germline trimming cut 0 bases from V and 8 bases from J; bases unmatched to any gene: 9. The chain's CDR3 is CASSQDQDRVYYEQFF. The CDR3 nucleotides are TGCGCCAGCAGCCAAGACCAGGACAGGGTATATTATGAGCAGTTCTTC.

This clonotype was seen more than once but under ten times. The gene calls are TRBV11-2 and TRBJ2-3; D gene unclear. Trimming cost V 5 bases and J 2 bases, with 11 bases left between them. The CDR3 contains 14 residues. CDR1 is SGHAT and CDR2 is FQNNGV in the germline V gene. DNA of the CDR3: TGTGCCAGCAGCCGCAATGAGTTCACAGATACGCAGTATTTT. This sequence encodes CASSRNEFTDTQYF.

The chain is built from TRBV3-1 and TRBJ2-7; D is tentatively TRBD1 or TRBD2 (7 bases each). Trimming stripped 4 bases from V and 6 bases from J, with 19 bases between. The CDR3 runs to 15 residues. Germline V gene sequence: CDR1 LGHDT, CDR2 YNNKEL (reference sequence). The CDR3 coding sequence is TGTGCCAGCAGCCCCAGGGGGGGAGAAGGGCGCGAGCAGTACTTC. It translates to CASSPRGGEGREQYF.

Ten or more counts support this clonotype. The chain's CDR3 is CASSWTSGATDTQYF. The DNA for the CDR3 is TGTGCCAGCAGCTGGACTAGCGGAGCTACAGATACGCAGTATTTT. The chain recombines TRBV7-2 with TRBJ2-3, with 10 bases aligning to TRBD2. CDR1 is SGHTA and CDR2 is FQGNSA in the germline V gene. V was clipped by 4 bases and J by 3 bases; unmatched bases: 4. CDR3 length: 15 residues. Filled out from reference TRBV7-2 and TRBJ2-3, the complete variable domain reads GAGVSQSPSNKVTEKGKDVELRCDPISGHTALYWYRQSLGQGLEFLIYFQGNSAPDKSGLPSDRFSAERTGGSVSTLTIQRTQQEDSAVYLCASSWTSGATDTQYFGPGTRLTVL.

CDR3 sequence reads: CASSTGTNTYEQYF. CDR3 nucleotide sequence: TGTGCCAGTAGTACCGGGACAAATACCTACGAGCAGTACTTC. V and J are TRBV19 and TRBJ2-7; D perhaps matches TRBD1 (6 bases). V was shortened by 4 bases and J by 2 bases, with 12 bases between the two germline ends. The CDR3 length is 14 residues. Looked up from germline, CDR1 is LNHDA and CDR2 is SQIVND (reference sequence).

CDR3 nucleotide sequence: TGTGCCAGCAGTGTAGGCGACGGTTTCTCTGGAAACACCATATATTTT. Translated: CASSVGDGFSGNTIYF. The chain employs TRBV2 and TRBJ1-3; D gene unclear. Germline V lookup: CDR1 SNHLY, CDR2 FYNNEI. The CDR3 extends over 16 amino acids. Trimming cost V 4 bases and J 0 bases, with 13 bases left between them. The variable domain in full, completed from reference TRBV2 and TRBJ1-3, reads EPEVTQTPSHQVTQMGQEVILRCVPISNHLYFYWYRQILGQKVEFLVSFYNNEISEKSEIFDDQFSVERPDGSNFTLKIRSTKLEDSAMYFCASSVGDGFSGNTIYFGEGSWLTVV.

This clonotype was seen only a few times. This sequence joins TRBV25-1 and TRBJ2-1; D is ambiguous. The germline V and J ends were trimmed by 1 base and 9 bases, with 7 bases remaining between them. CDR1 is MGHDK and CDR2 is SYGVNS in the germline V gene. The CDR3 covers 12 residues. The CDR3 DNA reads TGTGCCAGCAGTGAATCGTGGAGTGAGCAGTTCTTC. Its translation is CASSESWSEQFF.

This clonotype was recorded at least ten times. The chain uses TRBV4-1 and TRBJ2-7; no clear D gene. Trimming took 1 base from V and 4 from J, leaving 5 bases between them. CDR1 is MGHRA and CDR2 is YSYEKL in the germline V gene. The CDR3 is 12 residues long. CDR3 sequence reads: CASSQVGYEQYF. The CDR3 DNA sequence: TGCGCCAGCAGCCAAGTGGGTTACGAGCAGTACTTC.

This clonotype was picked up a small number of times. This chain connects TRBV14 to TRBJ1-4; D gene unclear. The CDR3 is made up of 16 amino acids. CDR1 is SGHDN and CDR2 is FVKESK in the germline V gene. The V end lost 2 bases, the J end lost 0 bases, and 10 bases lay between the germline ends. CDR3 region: CASSQSRPSTNEKLFF. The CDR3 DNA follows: TGTGCCAGCAGCCAAAGCCGGCCCTCAACTAATGAAAAACTGTTTTTT.

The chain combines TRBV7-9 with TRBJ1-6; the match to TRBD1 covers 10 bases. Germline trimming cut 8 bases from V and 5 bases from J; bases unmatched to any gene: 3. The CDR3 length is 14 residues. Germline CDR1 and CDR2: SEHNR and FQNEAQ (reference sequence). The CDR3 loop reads CASAGQGNNSPLHF. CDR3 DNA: TGTGCCAGCGCGGGACAGGGGAATAATTCACCCCTCCACTTT. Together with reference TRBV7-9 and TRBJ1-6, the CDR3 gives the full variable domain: DTGVSQNPRHKITKRGQNVTFRCDPISEHNRLYWYRQTLGQGPEFLTYFQNEAQLEKSRLLSDRFSAERPKGSFSTLEIQRTEQGDSAMYLCASAGQGNNSPLHFGNGTRLTVT.

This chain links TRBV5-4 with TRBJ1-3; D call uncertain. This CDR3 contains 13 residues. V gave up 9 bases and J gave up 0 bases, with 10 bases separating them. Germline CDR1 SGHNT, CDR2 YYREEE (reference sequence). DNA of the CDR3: TGTGCCATACAGAAGAGCTCTGGAAACACCATATATTTT. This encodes CAIQKSSGNTIYF.

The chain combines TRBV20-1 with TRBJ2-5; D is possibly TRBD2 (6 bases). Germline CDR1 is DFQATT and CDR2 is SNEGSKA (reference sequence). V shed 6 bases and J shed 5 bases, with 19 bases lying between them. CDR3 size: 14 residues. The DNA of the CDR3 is TGCAGTGCAACGGGGCGCCCAGGAGGGGAGACCCAGTACTTC. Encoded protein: CSATGRPGGETQYF.

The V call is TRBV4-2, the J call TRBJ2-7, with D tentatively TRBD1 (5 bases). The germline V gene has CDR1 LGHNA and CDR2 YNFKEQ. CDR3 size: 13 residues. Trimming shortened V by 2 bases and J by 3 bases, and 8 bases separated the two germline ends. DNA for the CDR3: TGTGCCAGCAGCCAACAGGGCGACTACGAGCAGTACTTC. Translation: CASSQQGDYEQYF.

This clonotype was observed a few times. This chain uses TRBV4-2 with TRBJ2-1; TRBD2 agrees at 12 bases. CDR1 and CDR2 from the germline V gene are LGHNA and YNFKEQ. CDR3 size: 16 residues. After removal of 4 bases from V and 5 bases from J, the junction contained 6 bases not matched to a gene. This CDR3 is CASSRQTSGGNNEQFF. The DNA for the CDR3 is TGTGCCAGCAGCCGCCAGACTAGCGGGGGCAACAATGAGCAGTTCTTC.

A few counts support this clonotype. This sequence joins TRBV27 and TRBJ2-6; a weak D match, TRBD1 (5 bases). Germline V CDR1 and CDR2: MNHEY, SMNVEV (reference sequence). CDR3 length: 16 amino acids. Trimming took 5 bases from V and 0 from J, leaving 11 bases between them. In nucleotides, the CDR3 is TGTGCCAGCAGTCCCAAGGGGCTCTCTGGGGCCAACGTCCTGACTTTC. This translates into CASSPKGLSGANVLTF.

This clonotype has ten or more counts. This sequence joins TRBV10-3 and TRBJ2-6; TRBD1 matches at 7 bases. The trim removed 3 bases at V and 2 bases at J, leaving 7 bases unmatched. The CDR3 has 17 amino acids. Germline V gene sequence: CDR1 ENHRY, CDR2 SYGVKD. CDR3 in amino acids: CAISDPTGEAGANVLTF. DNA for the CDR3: TGTGCCATCAGTGACCCAACAGGGGAAGCTGGGGCCAACGTCCTGACTTTC.

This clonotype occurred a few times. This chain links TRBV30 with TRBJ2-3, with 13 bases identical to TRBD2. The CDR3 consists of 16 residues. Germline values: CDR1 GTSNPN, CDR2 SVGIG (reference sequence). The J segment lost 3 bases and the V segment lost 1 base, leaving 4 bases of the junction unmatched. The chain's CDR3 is CAWSGTSGRLTDTQYF. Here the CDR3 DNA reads TGTGCCTGGAGTGGGACTAGCGGGAGATTAACAGATACGCAGTATTTT.

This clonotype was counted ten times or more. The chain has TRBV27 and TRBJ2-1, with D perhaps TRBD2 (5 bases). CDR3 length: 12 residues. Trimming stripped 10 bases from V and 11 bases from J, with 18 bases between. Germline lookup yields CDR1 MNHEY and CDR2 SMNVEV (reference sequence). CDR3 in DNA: TGTGCCACCCGGGATCTCAAGGTTAAGCAGTTCTTC. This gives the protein CATRDLKVKQFF.

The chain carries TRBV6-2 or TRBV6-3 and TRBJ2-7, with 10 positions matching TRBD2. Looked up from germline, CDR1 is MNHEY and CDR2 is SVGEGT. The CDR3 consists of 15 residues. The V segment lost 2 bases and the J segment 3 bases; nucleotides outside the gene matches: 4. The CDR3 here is CASSYGLAEYYEQYF. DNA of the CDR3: TGTGCCAGCAGTTACGGACTAGCGGAATACTACGAGCAGTACTTC.